The source of this TCR beta chain is a study of CD8+ T cells in alopecia areata listed by TCRdb under 2018. Notes on the research overall: The treated patients, all with moderate-to-severe alopecia areata, were enrolled in an open-label pilot trial of oral tofacitinib given at 5 to 10 mg twice daily. To study T cell clonal expansion in alopecia areata, the researchers applied high-throughput TCRbeta sequencing to both the C3H/HeJ mouse model and human patients. Tofacitinib-treated patients had biopsies at baseline and at 4 and 24 weeks of treatment, with a later scalp biopsy in several patients. Scalp clonality was compared across normal scalp (n=4), patchy alopecia areata scalp (n=8), and alopecia totalis/universalis scalp (n=8). Tofacitinib was given for 6 to 18 months, followed by 6 months of follow-up off drug to assess delayed response and recurrence. Scalp tissue and sorted CD4+ and CD8+ peripheral blood T cells from patchy and totalis/universalis alopecia areata patients and from healthy controls were covered by human TCRbeta sequencing. RNA was obtained with the PAXgene miRNA kit for fixed scalp, the miRNeasy kit for PBMCs, and the RNeasy kit for mouse skin. TCRbeta CDR3 regions were amplified by immunoSEQ multiplex PCR with 35 Vbeta forward and 13 Jbeta reverse primers. Results the study describes overall, beyond this receptor: Shared TCR sequences between patients were less evident than in mice, which may be partly attributable to HLA diversity in the patient population. Resident alphabeta T cells in normal human skin are also sequenced, complicating scalp TCR repertoire analysis, unlike mouse skin dominated by gammadelta T cells. Higher clonality and more expanded CD8+ clones were observed in lesional scalp than in normal scalp, particularly in alopecia totalis/universalis, a finding suggestive of antigenic drive.

This clone was seen a few times. Its antigen is currently not known. No clone much larger than this one lies a single base away; base qualities are absent. Trimming at the junction amounts to 4 bases on V and 5 bases on J, and the germline ends lie 18 bases apart. Taken from cysteine to phenylalanine, the CDR3 has 14 residues. Here the CDR3 DNA is all that survives: 42 bases in frame from base 1. Based on the germline V gene, the CDR1 and CDR2 sequences are SQVTM and ANQGSEA. Per the publication, the time point label means: baseline before oral tofacitinib. Lesional scalp punch biopsies and peripheral blood were collected from alopecia areata patients. PBMCs were isolated by density centrifugation and stained for CD3, CD4 and CD8, after which CD4+ and CD8+ T cells were sorted on a FACSAria. The method behind the library was the immunoSEQ multiplex PCR assay. For TCR sequencing, RNA was extracted from every sample and reverse transcribed into cDNA to serve as template. First-strand cDNA was synthesized with SuperScript III using a 2:1 mix of oligo-dT and random hexamers. A synthetic immune receptor repertoire was used to measure amplification bias, and any remaining bias was corrected computationally. The original methods were these. After raw reads were preprocessed to remove errors, the CDR3 was defined following IMGT conventions as running from the conserved cysteine to phenylalanine. To get clonality, Shannon entropy was normalized by log2 of the number of productive unique TCRs and the result was subtracted from 1. Whether each scalp clone was CD4 or CD8 was inferred by checking scalp TCRbeta sequences against the CD4 and CD8 repertoires from sorted blood. Sourced from immuneACCESS, this table was stored by TCRdb with only in-frame sequences that have V and J called. A share of the clones is absent; for the studies checked, an unresolved V gene accounts for under half, and the remainder has no known explanation. That table gives V, J and clone size, and the DNA gave D and trimming. In this sample the table shows more than 200,000 clones, 67% of which occur a single time. The top ten constitute roughly 1.2% of the sample.

The origin of this receptor is a human donor with alopecia areata. The sample consisted of CD4+ T cells sorted from blood, taken at week 0. The chain employs TRBV29-1 and TRBJ2-7; the D segment cannot be called with confidence. CDR3 reads: CSVALGRRSHEQYF. The DNA sequence is given as TGCAGCGTTGCATTGGGTCGCAGGTCCCACGAGCAGTACTTC.